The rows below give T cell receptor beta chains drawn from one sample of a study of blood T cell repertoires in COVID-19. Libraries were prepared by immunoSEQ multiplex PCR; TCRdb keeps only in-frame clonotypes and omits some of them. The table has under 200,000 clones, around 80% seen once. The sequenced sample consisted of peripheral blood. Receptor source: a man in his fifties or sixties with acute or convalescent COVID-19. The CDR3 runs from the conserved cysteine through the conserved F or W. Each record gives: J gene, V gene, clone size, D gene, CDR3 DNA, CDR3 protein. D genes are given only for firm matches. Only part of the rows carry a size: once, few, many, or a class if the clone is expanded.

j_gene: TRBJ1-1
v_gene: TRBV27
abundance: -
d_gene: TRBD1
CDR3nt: TGTGCCAGCACCGCGGGACAGGGGGCGCGGAACACTGAAGCTTTCTTT
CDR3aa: CASTAGQGARNTEAFF

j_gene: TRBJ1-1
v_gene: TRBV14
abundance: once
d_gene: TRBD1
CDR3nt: TGTGCCAGCAGCCCGTTGACAGGGGGCGAGGCAAGCGCTTTCTTT
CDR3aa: CASSPLTGGEASAFF

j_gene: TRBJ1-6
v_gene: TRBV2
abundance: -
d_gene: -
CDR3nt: TGTGCCGGGGGGGATGAAGGCGATAATTCACCCCTCCACTTT
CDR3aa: CAGGDEGDNSPLHF

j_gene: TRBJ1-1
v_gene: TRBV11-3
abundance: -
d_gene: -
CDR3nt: TGTGCCAGCAGCTTGAGTAGACAGGCAGAAGCTTTCTTT
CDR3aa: CASSLSRQAEAFF

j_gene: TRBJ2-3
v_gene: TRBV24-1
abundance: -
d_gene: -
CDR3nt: TGTGCCACCAGTGATTTGGTGGGTAGCGGCACAGATACGCAGTATTTT
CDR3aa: CATSDLVGSGTDTQYF

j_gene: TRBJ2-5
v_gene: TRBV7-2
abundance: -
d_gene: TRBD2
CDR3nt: TGTGCCAGCAGCTTAGAACTAGCGGGGGGTGGGTATCGGTGGGCCCAGTACTTC
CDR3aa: CASSLELAGGGYRWAQYF

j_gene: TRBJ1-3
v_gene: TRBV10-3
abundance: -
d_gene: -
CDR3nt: TGTGCCATCGGGCATAGCTCTGGAAACACCATATATTTT
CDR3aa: CAIGHSSGNTIYF

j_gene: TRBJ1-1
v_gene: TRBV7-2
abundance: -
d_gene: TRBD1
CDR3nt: TGTGCCAGCAGCTTCCGGACAGGGTCGTCTGAAGCTTTCTTT
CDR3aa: CASSFRTGSSEAFF

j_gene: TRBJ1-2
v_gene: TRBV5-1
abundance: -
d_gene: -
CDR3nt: TGCGCCAGCAGCTTGGAGTTGGGGCCGGATGGCTACACCTTC
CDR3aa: CASSLELGPDGYTF

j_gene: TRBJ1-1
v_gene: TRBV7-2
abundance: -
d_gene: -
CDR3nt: TGTGCCAGCAGCTTACAACAGAACACTGAAGCTTTCTTT
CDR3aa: CASSLQQNTEAFF

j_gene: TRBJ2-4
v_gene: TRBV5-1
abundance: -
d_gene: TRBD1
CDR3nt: TGCGCCAGCAGCCCATTTCCGGGACAGGGTAACATTCAGTACTTC
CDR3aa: CASSPFPGQGNIQYF

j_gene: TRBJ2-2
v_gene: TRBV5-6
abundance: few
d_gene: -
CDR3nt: TGTGCCAGCAGCCGACGGGGAGCCGGGGAGCTGTTTTTT
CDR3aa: CASSRRGAGELFF

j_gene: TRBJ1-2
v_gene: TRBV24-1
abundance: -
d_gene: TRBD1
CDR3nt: TGTGCCACCAGTGATCCGGGACAGGGGGCCGGTGGCTACACCTTC
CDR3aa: CATSDPGQGAGGYTF

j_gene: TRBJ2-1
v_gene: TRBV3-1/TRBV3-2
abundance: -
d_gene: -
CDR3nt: TGTGCCAGCAGCCGGAAGACAGAGAGCGTTCAGTTCTTC
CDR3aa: CASSRKTESVQFF

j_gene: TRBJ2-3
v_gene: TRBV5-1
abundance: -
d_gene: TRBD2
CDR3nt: TGCGCCAGCAGTTGGATGACTAGCGGGCCCACAGATACGCAGTATTTT
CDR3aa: CASSWMTSGPTDTQYF

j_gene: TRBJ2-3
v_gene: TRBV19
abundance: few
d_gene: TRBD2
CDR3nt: TGTGCCAGTAGTATGGGCGTTTTGGGGGGGGCAGATACGCAGTATTTT
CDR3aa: CASSMGVLGGADTQYF

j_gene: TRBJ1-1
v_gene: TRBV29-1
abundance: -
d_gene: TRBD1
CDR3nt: TGCAGCGTGGATCGACAGGGTTTGAACACTGAAGCTTTCTTT
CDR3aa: CSVDRQGLNTEAFF

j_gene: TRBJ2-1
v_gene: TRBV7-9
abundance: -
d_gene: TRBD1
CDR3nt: TGTGCCAGCAGCAGAGGGACAGGGGCCTACAATGAGCAGTTCTTC
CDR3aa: CASSRGTGAYNEQFF

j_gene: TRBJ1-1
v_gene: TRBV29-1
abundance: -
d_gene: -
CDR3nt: TGCAGCGCCTCAACAGGGCACACTGAAGCTTTCTTT
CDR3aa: CSASTGHTEAFF

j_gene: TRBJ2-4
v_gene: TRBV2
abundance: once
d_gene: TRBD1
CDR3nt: TGTGCCAGCAGGGGACAGGGGGGCTTTGGCATTCAGTACTTC
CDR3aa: CASRGQGGFGIQYF

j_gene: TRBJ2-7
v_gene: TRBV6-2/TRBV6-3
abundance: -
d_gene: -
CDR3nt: TGTGCCAGCAGTTATAAGGACAGTTCCTACGAGCAGTACTTC
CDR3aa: CASSYKDSSYEQYF

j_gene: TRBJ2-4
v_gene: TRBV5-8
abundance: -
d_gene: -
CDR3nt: TGTGCCAGCAGCGTTACTACACTAGCCAAAAACATTCAGTACTTC
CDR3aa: CASSVTTLAKNIQYF

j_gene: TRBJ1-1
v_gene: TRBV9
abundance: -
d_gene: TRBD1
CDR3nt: TGTGCCAGCAGTGACTCAGGGGGCCGGAGTGGCTCGACTGAAGCTTTCTTT
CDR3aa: CASSDSGGRSGSTEAFF

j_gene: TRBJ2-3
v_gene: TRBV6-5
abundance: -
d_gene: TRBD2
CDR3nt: TGTGCCAGCAGGGTGACTAGCGGGGGACCGGATACGCAGTATTTT
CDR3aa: CASRVTSGGPDTQYF

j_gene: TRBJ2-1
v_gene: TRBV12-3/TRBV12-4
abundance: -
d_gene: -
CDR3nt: TGTGCCAGCAGTTTAGGGGGCACTGAGCAGTTCTTC
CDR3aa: CASSLGGTEQFF

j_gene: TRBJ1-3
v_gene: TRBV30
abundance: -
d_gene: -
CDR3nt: TGTGCCTGGAACGAGCAACTCGGAAACACCATATATTTT
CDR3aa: CAWNEQLGNTIYF

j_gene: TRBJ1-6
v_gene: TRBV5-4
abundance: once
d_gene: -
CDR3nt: TGTGCCAGCAAGTACAGGGACACCTATAATTCACCCCTCCACTTT
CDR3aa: CASKYRDTYNSPLHF

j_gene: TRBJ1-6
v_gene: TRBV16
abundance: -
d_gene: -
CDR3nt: TGTGCCAGCAGCCAATCCGTGGGGCAGGCCAACCCGGGCCTCCACTTT
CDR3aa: CASSQSVGQANPGLHF

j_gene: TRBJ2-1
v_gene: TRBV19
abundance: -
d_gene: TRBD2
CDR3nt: TGTGCCAGTAGGATTTCTAGCGGGGACAATGAGCAGTTCTTC
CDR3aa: CASRISSGDNEQFF

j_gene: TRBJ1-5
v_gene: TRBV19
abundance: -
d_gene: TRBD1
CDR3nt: TGTGCCAGTAGTATGAGGACAGGGGTTTACATCGGCGAGCCCCAGCATTTT
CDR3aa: CASSMRTGVYIGEPQHF

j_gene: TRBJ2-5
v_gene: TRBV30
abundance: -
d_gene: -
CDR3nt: TGTGCCTGGAGTATTACGACGGGGGAAGAGACCCAGTACTTC
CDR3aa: CAWSITTGEETQYF

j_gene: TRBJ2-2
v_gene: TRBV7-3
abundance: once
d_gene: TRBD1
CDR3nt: TGTGCCAGCAGCTTAACGGGACAGGGGGCAGCCACCGGGGAGCTGTTTTTT
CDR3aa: CASSLTGQGAATGELFF

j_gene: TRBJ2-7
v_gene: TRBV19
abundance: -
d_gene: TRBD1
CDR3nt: TGTGCCAGTAGTATCACTGGGACAGTAGTCGAGCAGTACTTC
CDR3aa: CASSITGTVVEQYF

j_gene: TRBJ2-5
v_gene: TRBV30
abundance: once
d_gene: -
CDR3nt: TGTGCCTGGACCGGGTGGCCAAAGCATGGGGAGACCCAGTACTTC
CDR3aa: CAWTGWPKHGETQYF

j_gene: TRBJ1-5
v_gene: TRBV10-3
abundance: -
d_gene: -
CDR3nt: TGTGCCATCAGTGAAGGGGTCAGCAATCAGCCCCAGCATTTT
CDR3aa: CAISEGVSNQPQHF

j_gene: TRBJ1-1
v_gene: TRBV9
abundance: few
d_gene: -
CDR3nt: TGTGCCAGCAGCTTTGGCACCCTGAACACTGAAGCTTTCTTT
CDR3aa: CASSFGTLNTEAFF

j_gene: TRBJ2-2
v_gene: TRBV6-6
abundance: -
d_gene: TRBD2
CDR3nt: TGTGCCAGCAGGAATAGCGGGGGGGCCACCGGGGAGCTGTTTTTT
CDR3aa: CASRNSGGATGELFF